Given below is one TCR beta chain in context. Its cognate antigen is unknown. The entry originates in a study of identical twins. This CDR3 has 16 residues. V trimming: 4 bases; J trimming: 6 bases; junction bases outside the gene matches: 11. Germline CDR1 and CDR2: SNHLY and FYNNEI. Notes on the study in general: Abundant beta clonotypes from cord blood bore fewer insertions; memory repertoires lacked this pattern.

A single record per CDR3 protein comes from TCRdb applying MiXCR to the 5' RACE reads. This sample has approximately 530,000 distinct CDR3 sequences, with about 22% found just once. These records were also assigned to another study, of yellow fever vaccine responses in identical twins. That work states: On the reported evidence, twins' vaccine T cell responses seemed partly convergent and partly personalized.

The sample taken for sequencing was CD4+ T cells sorted from blood. The source of this sequence is a young woman in good health. The chain has TRBV2 and TRBJ2-1; 8 nucleotides line up with TRBD1. CDR3 residues: CASSGTGTGTVNEQFF. The CDR3, as DNA: TGTGCCAGCAGTGGGACAGGGACCGGTACTGTCAATGAGCAGTTCTTC.